These 30 T cell receptor beta chains originate from one sample sequenced in a study of T-cell reconstitution after alpha-beta-depleted transplantation in children. Construction of the TCRbeta library involved unique molecular identifiers. TCRdb independently ran MiXCR on the PCR reads; one entry per CDR3 protein. The top ten hold less than 40% of the sample, which has approximately 190,000 distinct CDR3 sequences, under 8.5% seen once. This sample comprised PBMCs, mostly from graft donor cells, obtained 360 days after TCRalphabeta/CD19-depleted stem cell transplant. The receptors shown here come from a male patient aged 2 to 10 who had a stem cell transplant for acute myeloid leukemia, so the T cells may come from the graft donor.

The rearrangement joins TRBV5-1 to TRBJ1-1; the match to TRBD1 covers 12 bases. CDR3 length: 18 residues. Germline V gene lookup returns CDR1 SGHRS and CDR2 YFSETQ. J gave up 1 base and V 0 bases, and 7 bases lay outside the gene matches. CDR3 nucleotide sequence: TGCGCCAGCAGCTTGGCCTCAGGGACAGGGGGCGGGAACACTGAAGCTTTCTTT. It translates to CASSLASGTGGGNTEAFF.

This clonotype came up a few times. The gene calls are TRBV6-5 and TRBJ1-1, with 8 bases lining up with TRBD1. This CDR3 spans 15 amino acids. The germline gives CDR1 MNHEY, CDR2 SVGAGI. V shed 2 bases, J shed 4 bases, and the junction held 6 bases outside the gene matches. The CDR3 is CASSYTQGARTEAFF. The DNA for the CDR3 is TGTGCCAGCAGTTACACTCAGGGGGCTCGCACTGAAGCTTTCTTT.

Many counts were recorded for this clonotype. The chain is built from TRBV29-1 and TRBJ2-3; 13 bases map to TRBD2. CDR1 is SQVTM, CDR2 ANQGSEA, per germline. The CDR3 totals 17 residues. V shed 6 bases and J 3 bases; nucleotides not matched to a gene: 12. This CDR3 is CSVTGLAGVGGTDTQYF. The CDR3 DNA reads TGCAGCGTCACCGGACTAGCGGGAGTAGGTGGGACAGATACGCAGTATTTT.

This clonotype came up a few times. V usage is TRBV12-3 or TRBV12-4 and J usage is TRBJ1-5; TRBD1 matches 10 bases. CDR3 length equals 16 residues. V trimming: 5 bases; J trimming: 7 bases; junction bases outside the gene matches: 11. CDR3 residues: CASSLLGDRGNQPQHF. CDR3 nucleotide sequence: TGTGCCAGCAGTCTCCTCGGGGACAGGGGTAACCAGCCCCAGCATTTT.

This clonotype was observed at least ten times. The chain couples TRBV20-1 to TRBJ1-2; no definite D call. CDR1 DFQATT and CDR2 SNEGSKA come from the germline V gene (reference sequence). With 1 base removed from V and 2 bases from J, the gap between germline ends came to 14 bases. The CDR3 totals 15 residues. The CDR3 nucleotides read TGCAGTGCTAGAGCCCCCACTACAGCGAACTATGGCTACACCTTC. Its translation is CSARAPTTANYGYTF.

This chain joins TRBV4-1 and TRBJ2-5; 10 bases are a match to TRBD1. The CDR3 totals 16 residues. Germline V gene data show CDR1 as MGHRA and CDR2 as YSYEKL. V lost 0 bases and J lost 7; bases outside the gene matches: 8. The DNA for the CDR3 is TGCGCCAGCAGCCAAGAACCGGTGACAGGGGGCGGGACCCAGTACTTC. Its translation: CASSQEPVTGGGTQYF.

This clonotype was picked up many times. This sequence joins TRBV12-3 or TRBV12-4 and TRBJ2-2; a weak D match, TRBD1 (6 bases). Trimming cost V 7 bases and J 1 base, with 13 bases left between them. CDR3 length: 15 amino acids. The CDR3 sequence is CASTRLTGNTGELFF. CDR3 coding DNA: TGTGCCAGCACCCGTTTGACAGGGAACACCGGGGAGCTGTTTTTT.

As concerns this clonotype: One junction end disagrees with the germline gene, perhaps due to a read error. V usage is TRBV12-3 or TRBV12-4 and J usage is TRBJ2-7, with 12 nucleotides matching TRBD2. The CDR3 length is 14 residues. The CDR3 DNA reads TGTGCCAGCAGCTTAGATGGACTAGCGGGAGAGCAGTACTTC. It specifies CASSLDGLAGEQYF.

In its sample, this clonotype was seen many times. This chain joins TRBV27 and TRBJ2-7, with D hard to call. The CDR3 totals 14 residues. V lost 3 bases, J lost 2 bases, and 11 bases lay in between. Looked up from germline, CDR1 is MNHEY and CDR2 is SMNVEV (reference sequence). CDR3 in DNA: TGTGCCAGCAGTTTGCGAGACTCCACCTACGAGCAGTACTTC. Amino acid sequence: CASSLRDSTYEQYF.

The CDR3 reads CAWSPDSNTEAFF. In DNA form, the CDR3 reads TGTGCCTGGAGCCCCGACTCGAACACTGAAGCTTTCTTT. The chain couples TRBV30 to TRBJ1-1; D not resolved. This CDR3 comprises 13 residues. V was trimmed by 3 bases and J by 1 base, leaving 9 bases between them. The germline V gene has CDR1 GTSNPN and CDR2 SVGIG (reference sequence).

This clonotype has ten or more counts. V usage is TRBV5-6 and J usage is TRBJ2-5; no clear D. V gave up 8 bases and J gave up 1 base, with 12 bases separating them. Germline values: CDR1 SGHDT, CDR2 YYEEEE. This CDR3 spans 13 amino acids. For the CDR3, the DNA is TGTGCCAGTAACGACGACCGCCAAGAGACCCAGTACTTC. Its translation is CASNDDRQETQYF.

The table lists this clonotype with a few counts. The chain has TRBV7-6 and TRBJ2-3, with D perhaps TRBD1 or TRBD2 (5 bases each). V shed 5 bases and J shed 4 bases, with 16 bases lying between them. The CDR3 has 15 residues. Germline V gene sequence: CDR1 SGHVS, CDR2 FNYEAQ. The CDR3 reads CASSPSPGRSDTQYF. CDR3 DNA: TGTGCCAGCAGCCCTAGCCCGGGGCGTTCAGATACGCAGTATTTT.

In the case of this clonotype: A read error may account for a junction end that differs from germline. J is TRBJ2-5 and V is TRBV5-5; the D is unclear. There are 12 residues in the CDR3. The germline CDR1 and CDR2 sequences are SGHKS and YYEKEE (reference sequence). The CDR3 DNA reads TGTGCCAGCAGCTTGAAGGTTGGTGTGCGGAACTTC. This codes for CASSLKVGVRNF.

The rearrangement uses TRBV28 and TRBJ2-5, with unresolved D. Germline CDR1 MDHEN, CDR2 SYDVKM. The V and J ends lost 4 bases and 12 bases respectively, with 6 bases between them. The CDR3 extends over 9 amino acids. CDR3 amino acids: CASSSSEYF. CDR3 sequence (DNA): TGTGCCAGCAGTTCGTCGGAGTACTTC.

The rearrangement links TRBV12-3 or TRBV12-4 to TRBJ2-7; a weak D match, TRBD1 (6 bases). The CDR3 spans 15 residues. The V and J ends lost 5 bases and 1 base respectively, with 15 bases between them. DNA for the CDR3: TGTGCCAGCAGTGCCAGGGGTGGCCCATCCTACGAGCAGTACTTC. Its translation: CASSARGGPSYEQYF.

J is TRBJ2-5 and V is TRBV18, with TRBD1 matching 8 bases. Germline CDR1 reads KGHSH; CDR2 reads LQKENI. V lost 3 bases and J lost 7; bases outside the gene matches: 4. The CDR3 totals 13 residues. CDR3 sequence reads: CASSPTGDATQYF. CDR3 sequence (DNA): TGTGCCAGCTCACCGACAGGGGATGCGACCCAGTACTTC.

This clonotype was recorded many times. The chain recombines TRBV7-9 with TRBJ1-6; unclear D gene. Between the trimmed V and J ends, which lost 3 bases and 7 bases, there was a span of 7 bases. There are 13 residues in the CDR3. CDR1 and CDR2 from the germline V gene are SEHNR and FQNEAQ (reference sequence). The CDR3 DNA reads TGTGCCAGCAGCTTTGACACAAATTCACCCCTCCACTTT. Its protein is CASSFDTNSPLHF.

This clonotype was counted ten times or more. V is TRBV2 and J is TRBJ2-1; 8 positions agree with TRBD2. The junction had 6 bases not matched to a gene; V was cut back by 6 bases and J by 2 bases. The germline V gene encodes CDR1 SNHLY and CDR2 FYNNEI. The CDR3 is made up of 15 amino acids. The CDR3 coding sequence is TGTGCCAGCAGCCTACTAGCGGCCACCTACAATGAGCAGTTCTTC. This encodes CASSLLAATYNEQFF. Complete variable domain (other parts from reference TRBV2 and TRBJ2-1): EPEVTQTPSHQVTQMGQEVILRCVPISNHLYFYWYRQILGQKVEFLVSFYNNEISEKSEIFDDQFSVERPDGSNFTLKIRSTKLEDSAMYFCASSLLAATYNEQFFGPGTRLTVL.

There are a few counts of this clonotype. The chain recombines TRBV10-3 with TRBJ2-2; TRBD1 might be the D (5 bases). Trimming left V 6 bases short and J 6 bases short, with 23 bases between. The germline CDR1 and CDR2 sequences are ENHRY and SYGVKD. The CDR3 is made up of 17 amino acids. The CDR3 nucleotides are TGTGCCATCAGACCACCTCTCGGAAGGGGTGTCTCCGGGGAGCTGTTTTTT. Translation gives CAIRPPLGRGVSGELFF.

This clonotype was observed a few times. The chain employs TRBV29-1 and TRBJ2-1; D not certain. The germline CDR1 and CDR2 sequences are SQVTM and ANQGSEA. CDR3 length: 13 residues. V was clipped by 3 bases and J by 8 bases, with 14 bases between them. The CDR3 DNA reads TGCAGCGTTGACGGTGCTTGGGATTATGAGCAGTTCTTC. It translates to CSVDGAWDYEQFF.

The gene calls are TRBV7-2 and TRBJ1-6; D is perhaps TRBD1 (6 bases). Trimming took 1 base from V and 9 from J, leaving 13 bases between them. The CDR3 runs to 15 residues. Germline CDR1 is SGHTA and CDR2 is FQGNSA. CDR3 bases: TGTGCCAGCAGCTTAGTTCAGGGGTGGGCTTCACCCCTCCACTTT. This codes for CASSLVQGWASPLHF.

This clonotype showed up just a few times. The chain is built from TRBV7-3 and TRBJ2-7; 8 nucleotides align to TRBD1. CDR1 is SGHTA, CDR2 FQGTGA, per germline. J was trimmed by 2 bases and V by 1 base; bases with no gene match: 4. This CDR3 is 15 amino acids long. In DNA, the CDR3 is TGTGCCAGCAGCTTAATGGCAGGGGGCCCCTACGAGCAGTACTTC. Amino acids: CASSLMAGGPYEQYF.

This clonotype was counted ten times or more. The chain couples TRBV20-1 to TRBJ1-1; 9 nucleotides match TRBD1. From germline, CDR1 is DFQATT and CDR2 SNEGSKA (reference sequence). The CDR3 sequence is 13 residues long. With 5 bases clipped from V and 6 bases from J, the junction kept 7 bases outside the gene matches. Written as DNA, the CDR3 is TGCAGTGCTTACAGGGGGCGCGGGGCTGAAGCTTTCTTT. Protein product: CSAYRGRGAEAFF.

Remarks on this clonotype: Likely a read error: the CDR3 ends without its conserved phenylalanine or tryptophan. The chain uses TRBV19 and TRBJ2-1; TRBD1 aligns across 7 bases. Trimming at V came to 8 bases and at J to 7 bases, leaving 11 bases not matched to a gene. This CDR3 contains 14 residues. CDR1 is LNHDA, CDR2 SQIVND, per germline (reference sequence). In DNA, the CDR3 is TGTGCCAGTCGGGGACAGTTGAATGGGAATGAGCAGTTCGTC. Translation: CASRGQLNGNEQFV.

CDR3: CANDPGSNQPQHF. In DNA, the CDR3 is TGTGCCAACGACCCAGGGAGCAATCAGCCCCAGCATTTT. J is TRBJ1-5 and V is TRBV7-3, with D perhaps matching TRBD1 (5 bases). This CDR3 has 13 residues. CDR1 is SGHTA, CDR2 FQGTGA, per germline. The ends were cut back, 10 bases at V and 1 base at J, with 11 bases in the middle. The whole variable domain, remainder taken from reference TRBV7-3 and TRBJ1-5, is GAGVSQTPSNKVTEKGKYVELRCDPISGHTALYWYRQSLGQGPEFLIYFQGTGAADDSGLPNDRFFAVRPEGSVSTLKIQRTERGDSAVYLCANDPGSNQPQHFGDGTRLSIL.

This clonotype came up a few times. The V gene is TRBV18, the J gene TRBJ2-7, with 7 positions matching TRBD1. This CDR3 region has 16 residues. Looked up from germline, CDR1 is KGHSH and CDR2 is LQKENI. V lost 3 bases to trimming and J lost 3 bases; unmatched junction nucleotides: 11. This CDR3 is CASSPRPGQKIYEQYV. The CDR3 nucleotides read TGTGCCAGCTCACCGCGCCCGGGACAGAAGATCTACGAGCAGTACGTC.

This clonotype has only a few counts. J is TRBJ1-5 and V is TRBV12-3 or TRBV12-4; D is possibly TRBD1 (6 bases). Trimming pared 5 bases from V and 7 bases from J, leaving 12 bases between. This CDR3 has 13 residues. The CDR3 region has the DNA TGTGCCAGCAGTCGGACAGTTGGACAGCCCCAGCATTTT. Amino acids: CASSRTVGQPQHF.

This clonotype was counted many times. The rearrangement joins TRBV29-1 to TRBJ1-2; TRBD1 matches at 8 bases. J was trimmed by 8 bases and V by 3 bases; bases with no gene match: 8. The CDR3 contains 13 residues. Germline lookup yields CDR1 SQVTM and CDR2 ANQGSEA. The DNA for the CDR3 is TGCAGCGTTGAGTGGCAGGGGGCAGGAGGCTACACCTTC. Its translation: CSVEWQGAGGYTF.

The rearrangement links TRBV6-1 to TRBJ2-7; D is perhaps TRBD2 (5 bases). Trimming left V 6 bases short and J 7 bases short, with 16 bases between. This CDR3 is built from 13 residues. From germline, CDR1 is MNHNS and CDR2 SASEGT. CDR3 sequence reads: CASRAAGRLEQYV. For the CDR3, the DNA is TGTGCCAGCAGGGCTGCGGGTAGATTGGAGCAGTACGTC.

A few counts support this clonotype. J is TRBJ1-1 and V is TRBV7-2; 8 nucleotides match TRBD1. In germline, CDR1 is SGHTA, CDR2 FQGNSA. J was trimmed by 1 base and V by 1 base; bases with no gene match: 5. This CDR3 comprises 16 residues. The CDR3 loop is CASSLDSGTGNTEAFF. CDR3 DNA: TGTGCCAGCAGCTTAGACTCTGGGACAGGGAACACTGAAGCTTTCTTT.